A single sample gave rise to the 13 T cell receptor beta chains below, sequenced in a study of T-cell memory formation after mild COVID-19. TCRdb re-called the 5' RACE reads with MiXCR, one entry per CDR3 protein. The sample carries 200,000 to 300,000 distinct CDR3 sequences, approximately 16% recorded once. The specimen sequenced was PBMCs or a T cell subset sorted from them (not recorded which). These receptors all stem from a man between 18 and 35 years old who had mild COVID-19 (a few samples of this study predate the infection). Cell type and time point are not known.

The V gene is TRBV10-3, the J gene TRBJ2-7; a possible D gene is TRBD2 (6 bases). The CDR3 runs to 14 residues. Deletions cut 3 bases from V and 2 bases from J, with 11 bases between. Per the germline V gene, CDR1 is ENHRY and CDR2 is SYGVKD. The CDR3 sequence: CAISDPGVPYEQYV. The CDR3 DNA reads TGTGCCATCAGTGACCCGGGGGTCCCCTACGAGCAGTACGTC.

The V call is TRBV6-5, the J call TRBJ2-3; TRBD2 aligns across 10 bases. Per germline, CDR1 MNHEY and CDR2 SVGAGI. The CDR3 consists of 17 residues. V dropped 0 bases and J dropped 3; count of bases not matched to a gene: 6. The CDR3 loop reads CASSYSVSGGFTDTQYF. Here the CDR3 DNA reads TGTGCCAGCAGTTACTCGGTTAGCGGGGGGTTTACAGATACGCAGTATTTT.

This clonotype was seen a few times. The rearrangement uses TRBV27 and TRBJ1-5; D is unresolved. The CDR3 extends over 15 amino acids. V was trimmed by 3 bases and J by 6 bases, leaving 15 bases between them. Germline V CDR1 and CDR2: MNHEY, SMNVEV (reference sequence). The CDR3 region has the DNA TGTGCCAGCAGTTTTGATCGTACCCTCGGTCAGCCCCAGCATTTT. Translating gives CASSFDRTLGQPQHF.

There are a few counts of this clonotype. J is TRBJ1-2 and V is TRBV9; 8 bases map to TRBD1. Trimming took 3 bases from V and 4 from J; bases not matched to a gene: 8. Germline-derived CDR1 and CDR2 are SGDLS and YYNGEE. The CDR3 contains 15 residues. The CDR3 region is CASSDDPGGGYGYTF. Written as DNA, the CDR3 is TGTGCCAGCAGCGACGACCCAGGGGGCGGCTATGGCTACACCTTC.

CDR3 DNA sequence: TGTGCCAGCAGCGTAGAGGCTAGCGGGGACGAGCAGTACTTC. Its translation is CASSVEASGDEQYF. V usage is TRBV9 and J usage is TRBJ2-7; TRBD2 matches 9 bases. V was clipped by 0 bases and J by 5 bases; unmatched bases: 3. CDR3 length: 14 residues. In germline, CDR1 is SGDLS, CDR2 YYNGEE.

The chain recombines TRBV6-2 or TRBV6-3 with TRBJ2-5; D gene uncertain. In germline, CDR1 is MNHEY, CDR2 SVGEGT. There are 14 residues in the CDR3. V was shortened by 7 bases and J by 2 bases, with 14 bases between the two germline ends. DNA of the CDR3: TGTGCCAGCAAGGTGCCAAGGGAACAAGAGACCCAGTACTTC. Its protein product is CASKVPREQETQYF.

This clonotype showed up just a few times. The gene calls are TRBV5-1 and TRBJ2-5, with D unclear. V dropped 2 bases and J dropped 2 bases, with 7 bases sitting between them. Looked up from germline, CDR1 is SGHRS and CDR2 is YFSETQ. The CDR3 is 13 amino acids. The CDR3 nucleotides are TGCGCCAGCAGCTTAAACGGGCAAGAGACCCAGTACTTC. It specifies CASSLNGQETQYF.

V usage is TRBV10-2 and J usage is TRBJ1-2; possibly TRBD1 for D (6 bases). The CDR3 has 14 amino acids. CDR1 and CDR2 (germline): WSHSY, SAAADI. Trimming cost V 7 bases and J 4 bases, with 16 bases left between them. The CDR3 loop reads CASKSTGVFYGYTF. For the CDR3, the DNA is TGCGCCAGCAAGTCGACAGGCGTTTTCTATGGCTACACCTTC.

This clonotype has at least ten counts. The chain employs TRBV20-1 and TRBJ2-1, with TRBD1 identical over 11 bases. Unmatched junction bases numbered 1, after V lost 7 bases and J lost 8 bases. CDR1 and CDR2 (germline): DFQATT, SNEGSKA (reference sequence). The CDR3 is made up of 11 amino acids. The CDR3 DNA follows: TGCAGTGTGGACAGGGGGCATGAGCAGTTCTTC. Protein product: CSVDRGHEQFF.

The chain recombines TRBV29-1 with TRBJ2-3; D is possibly TRBD2 (6 bases). Between the trimmed V and J ends, which lost 7 bases and 0 bases, there was a span of 17 bases. Germline V gives CDR1 SQVTM, CDR2 ANQGSEA. The length of the CDR3 is 15 residues. The CDR3 loop is CSAPPWGRSTDTQYF. The CDR3, as DNA: TGCAGCGCACCACCGTGGGGGAGGAGCACAGATACGCAGTATTTT.

This chain connects TRBV7-6 to TRBJ2-1, with 7 bases fitting TRBD2. Germline V gene sequence: CDR1 SGHVS, CDR2 FNYEAQ. The CDR3 loop spans 16 amino acids. V lost 5 bases, J lost 0 bases, and 7 bases stayed unmatched. CDR3 DNA sequence: TGTGCCAGCAGCCATAGCGGGCGGGGCTCCTACAATGAGCAGTTCTTC. Translating it yields CASSHSGRGSYNEQFF.

J is TRBJ2-5 and V is TRBV5-1; no firm D call. CDR1 and CDR2 (germline): SGHRS, YFSETQ. V dropped 2 bases and J dropped 2 bases, with 7 bases sitting between them. The length of the CDR3 is 13 residues. CDR3 bases: TGCGCCAGCAGCTTATTCTTGCAAGAGACCCAGTACTTC. Its translation is CASSLFLQETQYF.

The chain links TRBV7-3 to TRBJ2-2, with TRBD1 identical over 8 bases. The trim removed 4 bases at V and 6 bases at J, leaving 10 bases unmatched. The CDR3 length is 16 residues. Germline V lookup: CDR1 SGHTA, CDR2 FQGTGA. The CDR3 sequence is CASSSPGQAFAGELFF. In DNA, the CDR3 is TGTGCCAGCAGCTCACCGGGACAGGCATTCGCCGGGGAGCTGTTTTTT.